This T cell receptor beta chain was captured by sequencing in a study of cytotoxic CD8 clonotypes in ibrutinib-treated CLL. This CDR3 contains 14 residues. Trimming pared 5 bases from V and 4 bases from J, leaving 12 bases between. Per germline, CDR1 MNHNY and CDR2 SVGAGI (reference sequence). Overall study findings and caveats: Clonality went up at ibrutinib response and then declined back toward baseline at progression.

This clone has a handful of counts. The target antigen is unknown. Clones were sequenced by immunoSEQ multiplex PCR, and TCRdb holds only the in-frame ones, with some missing. Here the sample spans fewer than 50,000 clones, around 53% being singletons. This sample comprised PBMCs, obtained after 12 months of ibrutinib treatment. The gene calls are TRBV6-6 and TRBJ1-5; D possibly corresponds to TRBD1 (6 bases). The origin of this receptor is a human donor with chronic lymphocytic leukemia. The CDR3 here is CASSADRNNQPQHF. Here the CDR3 DNA reads TGTGCCAGCAGTGCGGACAGAAATAATCAGCCCCAGCATTTT.